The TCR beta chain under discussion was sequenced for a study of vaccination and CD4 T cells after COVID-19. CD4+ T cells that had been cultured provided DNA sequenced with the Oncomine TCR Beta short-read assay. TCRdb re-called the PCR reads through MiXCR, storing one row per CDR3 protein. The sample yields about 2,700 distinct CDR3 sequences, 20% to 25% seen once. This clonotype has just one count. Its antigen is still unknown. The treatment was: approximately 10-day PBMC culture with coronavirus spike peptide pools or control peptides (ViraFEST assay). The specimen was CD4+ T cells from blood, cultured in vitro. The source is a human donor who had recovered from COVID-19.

The CDR3 nucleotides are TGCGCCAGCAGCCAGGGAGACTTGGGTCTTTTTTCCTACGAGCAGTACTTC. It codes for CASSQGDLGLFSYEQYF. V and J are TRBV5-1 and TRBJ2-7; the D gene could be TRBD1 or TRBD2 (5 bases each). Trimming removed 4 bases from V and 1 base from J, with 21 bases in between. The germline V gene encodes CDR1 SGHRS and CDR2 YFSETQ. The CDR3 length is 17 residues.